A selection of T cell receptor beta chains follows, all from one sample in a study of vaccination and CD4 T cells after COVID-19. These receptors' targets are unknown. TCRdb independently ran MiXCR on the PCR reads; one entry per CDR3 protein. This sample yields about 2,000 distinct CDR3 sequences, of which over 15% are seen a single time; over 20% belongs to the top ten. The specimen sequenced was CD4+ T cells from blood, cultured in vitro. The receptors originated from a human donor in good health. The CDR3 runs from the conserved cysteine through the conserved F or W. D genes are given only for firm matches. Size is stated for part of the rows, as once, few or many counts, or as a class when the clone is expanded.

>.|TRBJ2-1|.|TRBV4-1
TGCGCCAGCAGCCTTCTTAAAGCTGGGGGGGAGCAGTTCTTC
CASSLLKAGGEQFF
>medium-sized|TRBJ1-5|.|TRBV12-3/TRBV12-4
TGTGCCAGCAGTCCTACAGGGACGGGGAATCAGCCCCAGCATTTT
CASSPTGTGNQPQHF
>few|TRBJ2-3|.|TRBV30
TGTGCCTGGAAGGTCCTGTCAGCGGATACGCAGTATTTT
CAWKVLSADTQYF
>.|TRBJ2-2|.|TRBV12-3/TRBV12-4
TGTGCCAGCAGACACTCGCTAGACAGAGCGGTTAACACCGGGGAGCTGTTTTTT
CASRHSLDRAVNTGELFF
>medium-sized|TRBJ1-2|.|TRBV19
TGTGCCAGTACCCCAGGGTATGGCTACACCTTC
CASTPGYGYTF
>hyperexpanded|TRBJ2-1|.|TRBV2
TGTGCCAGCAACCCGGGCGGTCACTACAATGAGCAGTTCTTC
CASNPGGHYNEQFF
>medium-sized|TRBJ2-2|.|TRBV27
TGTGCCAGCAGTTTATCTGTTAGACAAAACACCGGGGAGCTGTTTTTT
CASSLSVRQNTGELFF
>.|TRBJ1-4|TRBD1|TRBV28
TGTGCCAGCGAGACAGGGAATGAAAAACTGTTTTTT
CASETGNEKLFF
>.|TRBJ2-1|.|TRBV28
TGTGCCAGCAGCCCTGGGCAAGAAGACCCGTTCTTC
CASSPGQEDPFF
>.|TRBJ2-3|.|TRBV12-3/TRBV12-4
TGTGCCAGCAGTTTTGGGACTAGCACAGATACGCAGTATTTT
CASSFGTSTDTQYF
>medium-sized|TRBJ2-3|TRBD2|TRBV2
TGTGCCAGCGGGCCTAGCGGGGGAGATACGCAGTATTTT
CASGPSGGDTQYF
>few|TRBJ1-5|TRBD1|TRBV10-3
TGTGCCATCAGTGGGACAGGGGGCGGGCAGCCCCAGCATTTT
CAISGTGGGQPQHF
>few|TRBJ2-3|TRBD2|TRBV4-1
TGCGCCAGCAGCCGAGGGGGAATAGCGGGGGGAGGCGCAGATACGCAGTATTTT
CASSRGGIAGGGADTQYF
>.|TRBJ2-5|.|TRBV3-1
TGTGCCAGCAGCCCTCACGACCGGGGGCAAGAGACCCAGTACTTC
CASSPHDRGQETQYF
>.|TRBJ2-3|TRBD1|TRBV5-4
TGTGCCAGCAGCGGGACAGGGGGCCCTACGCAGTATTTT
CASSGTGGPTQYF
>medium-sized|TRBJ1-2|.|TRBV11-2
TGTGCCAGCAGCTTAGATGGGTACGGCTACACCTTC
CASSLDGYGYTF
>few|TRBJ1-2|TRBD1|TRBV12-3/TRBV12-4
TGTGCCAGCAGTTTAGGTGGGACAGGCTATGGCTACACCTTC
CASSLGGTGYGYTF